The 30 T cell receptor beta chains in this list originate from one sample, sequenced in a study of blood T cell repertoires in COVID-19. Clones were sequenced by immunoSEQ multiplex PCR, and TCRdb holds only the in-frame ones, with some missing. The table includes roughly 90,000 clones, roughly 86% detected once. Sequencing was done on a sample of peripheral blood. These receptors all come from a man between 40 and 49 years old with acute or convalescent COVID-19.

The chain links TRBV6-2 or TRBV6-3 to TRBJ2-1; 7 bases fit TRBD2. This CDR3 has 15 amino acids. CDR1 is MNHEY, CDR2 SVGEGT, per germline. The J segment lost 2 bases and the V segment lost 2 bases, leaving 3 bases of the junction unmatched. The CDR3 here is CASSYEGGPYNEQFF. The CDR3 DNA is TGTGCCAGCAGTTACGAGGGAGGGCCCTACAATGAGCAGTTCTTC.

V and J are TRBV6-5 and TRBJ2-1, with TRBD1 matching over 8 bases. V dropped 5 bases and J dropped 4; count of bases not matched to a gene: 4. Germline lookup yields CDR1 MNHEY and CDR2 SVGAGI. CDR3 size: 14 residues. CDR3 amino acids: CASSLTGGYNEQFF. Written as DNA, the CDR3 is TGTGCCAGCAGTCTTACAGGGGGTTACAATGAGCAGTTCTTC.

As for this clone: The sample carries other DNA sequences with the same CDR3. The chain is built from TRBV9 and TRBJ2-1; the D is unclear. The CDR3 has 14 residues. V lost 0 bases and J 0 bases, leaving 4 bases between the germline ends. Germline V CDR1 and CDR2: SGDLS, YYNGEE. CDR3 protein: CASSVASSYNEQFF. As DNA, the CDR3 is TGTGCCAGCAGCGTAGCGAGCTCCTACAATGAGCAGTTCTTC.

V is TRBV7-2 and J is TRBJ1-2; TRBD1 aligns across 7 bases. This CDR3 region has 15 residues. V trimming: 5 bases; J trimming: 5 bases; junction bases outside the gene matches: 11. Per germline, CDR1 SGHTA and CDR2 FQGNSA. The CDR3 sequence is CASSPRQGRWYGYTF. DNA for the CDR3: TGTGCCAGCAGCCCCCGACAGGGTAGATGGTATGGCTACACCTTC. Full variable domain (missing parts from reference TRBV7-2 and TRBJ1-2): GAGVSQSPSNKVTEKGKDVELRCDPISGHTALYWYRQSLGQGLEFLIYFQGNSAPDKSGLPSDRFSAERTGGSVSTLTIQRTQQEDSAVYLCASSPRQGRWYGYTFGSGTRLTVV.

This sequence joins TRBV6-4 and TRBJ2-5, with 8 nucleotides matching TRBD2. Germline V gives CDR1 MRHNA, CDR2 SNTAGT. The CDR3 has 16 amino acids. After removal of 2 bases from V and 3 bases from J, the junction contained 8 bases not matched to a gene. CDR3 in DNA: TGTGCCAGCAGTGACAATCTAACTAGCGGAGAAGAGACCCAGTACTTC. It codes for CASSDNLTSGEETQYF.

The chain uses TRBV5-6 and TRBJ1-1; tentatively, D is TRBD1 (5 bases). CDR1 and CDR2 from the germline V gene are SGHDT and YYEEEE. The V end lost 4 bases, the J end lost 4 bases, and 8 bases lay between the germline ends. CDR3 length: 12 amino acids. DNA of the CDR3: TGTGCCAGCAGCCCCGGGGGCACTGAAGCTTTCTTT. Protein: CASSPGGTEAFF.

The V call is TRBV11-2, the J call TRBJ2-5, with 7 nucleotides matching TRBD1. Germline V gene lookup returns CDR1 SGHAT and CDR2 FQNNGV. The CDR3 covers 15 residues. Losses at the gene ends were 5 bases for V and 4 bases for J; bases not matched to a gene: 10. The CDR3, as DNA: TGTGCCAGCAGCCGCCTGGACAGGTTTGGAGAGACCCAGTACTTC. Translated: CASSRLDRFGETQYF.

The rearrangement links TRBV27 to TRBJ1-6, with TRBD1 as a possible D gene (6 bases). This CDR3 spans 13 amino acids. The V gene's germline CDR1 is MNHEY and CDR2 SMNVEV (reference sequence). V lost 6 bases and J 7 bases, leaving 10 bases between the germline ends. CDR3 protein: CASRRGGNSPLHF. The CDR3 bases are TGTGCCAGCAGAAGGGGGGGGAATTCACCCCTCCACTTT.

The V and J genes are TRBV30 and TRBJ2-1; 7 nucleotides line up with TRBD2. CDR1 and CDR2 from the germline V gene are GTSNPN and SVGIG (reference sequence). The V segment lost 5 bases and the J segment 0 bases; nucleotides outside the gene matches: 4. This CDR3 is 14 amino acids long. The chain's CDR3 is CAWEGGSSYNEQFF. The CDR3 nucleotides are TGTGCCTGGGAGGGAGGGAGCTCCTACAATGAGCAGTTCTTC.

The chain employs TRBV27 and TRBJ2-2, with D possibly being TRBD1 (6 bases). Germline V gene sequence: CDR1 MNHEY, CDR2 SMNVEV (reference sequence). This CDR3 comprises 15 residues. V was clipped by 2 bases and J by 6 bases, with 13 bases between them. The CDR3 here is CASSLQGWTAGELFF. In DNA form, the CDR3 reads TGTGCCAGCAGTTTACAGGGGTGGACGGCCGGGGAGCTGTTTTTT.

This clone was observed a handful of times. The chain joins TRBV4-2 to TRBJ2-1; 8 bases are shared with TRBD2. This CDR3 is built from 17 residues. Germline CDR1 and CDR2: LGHNA and YNFKEQ. J was trimmed by 7 bases and V by 3 bases; bases with no gene match: 14. Here the CDR3 reads CASSHQLGGLGGNEQFF. CDR3 DNA sequence: TGTGCCAGCAGCCATCAGCTAGGGGGACTAGGTGGGAATGAGCAGTTCTTC.

The J gene is TRBJ1-1, the V gene TRBV29-1; TRBD1 agrees at 10 bases. V lost 5 bases and J lost 11; bases outside the gene matches: 8. The CDR3 spans 12 residues. The germline gives CDR1 SQVTM, CDR2 ANQGSEA. The CDR3 loop is CSVRLRDRGAFF. CDR3 in DNA: TGCAGCGTTCGCCTGCGGGACAGGGGTGCTTTCTTT.

The rearrangement joins TRBV15 to TRBJ2-2; D may be TRBD1 (6 bases). The germline gives CDR1 LNHNV, CDR2 YYDKDF (reference sequence). V lost 0 bases and J 5 bases, leaving 13 bases between the germline ends. CDR3 length: 16 residues. CDR3 sequence reads: CATSRETPGVTGELFF. Written as DNA, the CDR3 is TGTGCCACCAGCAGAGAGACGCCAGGGGTTACCGGGGAGCTGTTTTTT.

Notes on this clone: The junction shows a germline mismatch at one end, possibly a read error. The V call is TRBV7-7, the J call TRBJ2-7, with D perhaps TRBD1 (5 bases). The CDR3 runs to 13 residues. Germline-derived CDR1 and CDR2 are SSHAT and FNYEAQ (reference sequence). This CDR3 reads CASSLNDRYEQYF. DNA for the CDR3: TGTGCTAGCAGCTTAAACGACAGATACGAGCAGTACTTC. The whole variable domain, filled in from reference TRBV7-7 and TRBJ2-7, reads GAGVSQSPRYKVTKRGQDVTLRCDPISSHATLYWYQQALGQGPEFLTYFNYEAQPDKSGLPSDRFSAERPEGSISTLTIQRTEQRDSAMYRCASSLNDRYEQYFGPGTRLTVT.

This clone was counted a few times. The gene calls are TRBV5-6 and TRBJ2-7, with D perhaps matching TRBD2 (6 bases). V was pared by 4 bases and J by 2 bases, with 13 bases between. Germline CDR1 is SGHDT and CDR2 is YYEEEE. The length of the CDR3 is 14 residues. CDR3 in amino acids: CASSRDAGPYEQYF. CDR3 nucleotide sequence: TGTGCCAGCAGCCGGGACGCGGGACCCTACGAGCAGTACTTC.

This rearrangement joins TRBV30 to TRBJ1-1; unclear D gene. Trimming took 0 bases from V and 5 from J, leaving 13 bases between them. CDR1 GTSNPN and CDR2 SVGIG come from the germline V gene (reference sequence). CDR3 length equals 14 residues. Here the CDR3 reads CAWSVSHWLTEAFF. CDR3 in DNA: TGTGCCTGGAGTGTATCACATTGGTTAACTGAAGCTTTCTTT.

The CDR3 region is CASIIGQEYAYSNQPQHF. The CDR3 DNA sequence: TGTGCCAGTATTATCGGACAGGAATACGCGTATAGCAATCAGCCCCAGCATTTT. The rearrangement links TRBV19 to TRBJ1-5; TRBD1 agrees at 7 bases. Germline CDR1 LNHDA, CDR2 SQIVND (reference sequence). V dropped 7 bases and J dropped 0; count of bases not matched to a gene: 15. This CDR3 region has 18 residues.

The chain links TRBV9 to TRBJ1-1, with 8 nucleotides matching TRBD1. V dropped 4 bases and J dropped 3; count of bases not matched to a gene: 5. The CDR3 consists of 14 residues. Per germline, CDR1 SGDLS and CDR2 YYNGEE. The CDR3 coding sequence is TGTGCCAGCAGCACCGGACAGGGCGACACTGAAGCTTTCTTT. This codes for CASSTGQGDTEAFF. The whole variable domain, remainder taken from reference TRBV9 and TRBJ1-1, is DSGVTQTPKHLITATGQRVTLRCSPRSGDLSVYWYQQSLDQGLQFLIQYYNGEERAKGNILERFSAQQFPDLHSELNLSSLELGDSALYFCASSTGQGDTEAFFGQGTRLTVV.

This clone was detected only once. J is TRBJ2-1 and V is TRBV28; 7 bases agree with TRBD1. The CDR3 contains 14 residues. Germline loops: CDR1 MDHEN, CDR2 SYDVKM. Unmatched junction bases numbered 6, after V lost 8 bases and J lost 2 bases. DNA for the CDR3: TGTGCCAGCCTTGAAGGGGGCCCCTACAATGAGCAGTTCTTC. It encodes CASLEGGPYNEQFF.

The V and J genes are TRBV5-5 and TRBJ1-5, with D possibly matching TRBD1 (5 bases). The CDR3 length is 15 residues. V was clipped by 4 bases and J by 5 bases, with 16 bases between them. Looked up from germline, CDR1 is SGHKS and CDR2 is YYEKEE (reference sequence). In nucleotides, the CDR3 is TGTGCCAGCAGCCTTGGGGCACAGAGTTATCAGCCCCAGCATTTT. This codes for CASSLGAQSYQPQHF.

The chain links TRBV6-2 or TRBV6-3 to TRBJ2-5; 7 bases align to TRBD2. Trimming cost V 7 bases and J 4 bases; bases outside gene matches: 9. Germline CDR1 is MNHEY and CDR2 is SVGEGT. The CDR3 runs 14 residues. Here the CDR3 reads CASTPGGSPETQYF. Here the CDR3 DNA reads TGTGCCAGCACCCCCGGGGGGTCCCCAGAGACCCAGTACTTC.

The chain employs TRBV19 and TRBJ2-3; 7 bases line up with TRBD1. The CDR3 length is 14 residues. J gave up 2 bases and V 8 bases, and 7 bases lay outside the gene matches. Germline CDR1 is LNHDA and CDR2 is SQIVND (reference sequence). The CDR3 here is CASDPGQPTDTQYF. The CDR3 coding sequence is TGTGCCAGTGATCCGGGACAGCCCACAGATACGCAGTATTTT.

The CDR3 protein is CASSQRQGIPPYEQYF. Here the CDR3 DNA reads TGTGCCAGCAGCCAAAGACAGGGAATTCCCCCCTACGAGCAGTACTTC. V usage is TRBV14 and J usage is TRBJ2-7, with 7 bases lining up with TRBD1. Germline CDR1 and CDR2: SGHDN and FVKESK. Losses at the gene ends were 2 bases for V and 2 bases for J; bases not matched to a gene: 9. The CDR3 contains 16 residues.

V and J are TRBV12-5 and TRBJ1-2; 10 bases align to TRBD1. The germline V gene encodes CDR1 LGHNT and CDR2 FRNRAP. The CDR3 covers 14 residues. V shed 5 bases and J 8 bases; nucleotides not matched to a gene: 8. CDR3 coding DNA: TGTGCTAGTGGTCACCGGGACAGGGGTAAAGGCTACACCTTC. Protein product: CASGHRDRGKGYTF.

The rearrangement links TRBV30 to TRBJ1-2; the match to TRBD1 covers 10 bases. V shed 5 bases and J 7 bases; nucleotides not matched to a gene: 4. CDR1 and CDR2 from the germline V gene are GTSNPN and SVGIG (reference sequence). This CDR3 is built from 12 residues. CDR3 coding DNA: TGTGCCTGGTCAGGGACAGGGGCTGGCTACACCTTC. This translates into CAWSGTGAGYTF.

The chain has TRBV5-1 and TRBJ2-6; 9 bases align to TRBD1. Germline-derived CDR1 and CDR2 are SGHRS and YFSETQ. The CDR3 is 18 amino acids. The V segment lost 1 base and the J segment 2 bases; nucleotides outside the gene matches: 7. As DNA, the CDR3 is TGCGCCAGCAGCTTGCCCCGGGACAGGGAGGCTGGGGCCAACGTCCTGACTTTC. Its translation is CASSLPRDREAGANVLTF.

This clone was seen once. V usage is TRBV6-6 and J usage is TRBJ1-2; no clear D gene. Germline loops: CDR1 MNHNY, CDR2 SVGAGI (reference sequence). This CDR3 is 13 amino acids long. Trimming took 4 bases from V and 7 from J, leaving 13 bases between them. The CDR3 protein is CASSSLRVVGYTF. Here the CDR3 DNA reads TGTGCCAGCAGTTCTCTCCGGGTCGTTGGCTACACCTTC.

The CDR3: CASRAVFFYGINTEAFF. The DNA of the CDR3 is TGTGCCAGCAGAGCTGTCTTTTTTTATGGTATCAACACTGAAGCTTTCTTT. V usage is TRBV11-2 and J usage is TRBJ1-1; D is unresolved. The length of the CDR3 is 17 residues. V lost 6 bases to trimming and J lost 2 bases, with 22 bases between them. The germline gives CDR1 SGHAT, CDR2 FQNNGV.

The chain is built from TRBV5-1 and TRBJ2-2, with D possibly matching TRBD1 (6 bases). Germline CDR1 reads SGHRS; CDR2 reads YFSETQ. CDR3 length: 14 residues. V lost 4 bases to trimming and J lost 5 bases, with 12 bases between them. CDR3 amino acids: CASSEQQGTGELFF. The CDR3 bases are TGCGCCAGCAGCGAACAACAGGGAACCGGGGAGCTGTTTTTT.

The CDR3 protein is CASSRDRGSGELFF. The CDR3 bases are TGTGCCAGCAGCCGGGACAGGGGGTCCGGGGAGCTGTTTTTT. The chain couples TRBV6-4 to TRBJ2-2; 11 positions match TRBD1. V dropped 6 bases and J dropped 6; count of bases not matched to a gene: 3. The CDR3 loop spans 14 amino acids. Germline V CDR1 and CDR2: MRHNA, SNTAGT.